This TCR beta chain was found in a study of blood T cell repertoires in COVID-19. The overall study: Donors in the United States, Italy and Spain gave samples during acute or convalescent COVID-19. T cells, B-cell-depleted T cells, or PBMCs provided the cDNA or gDNA that served as material.

The CDR3 loop spans 15 amino acids. The V end lost 6 bases, the J end lost 5 bases, and 17 bases lay between the germline ends. Germline-derived CDR1 and CDR2 are MNHEY and SMNVEV (reference sequence). Source study methods: Amplification with reference gene primers provided the estimates of nucleated cell counts. Data came from immunoSEQ multiplex PCR; TCRdb stores just in-frame clones and leaves some out. The V and J calls and clone size are taken from that table; D and trimming were inferred from the DNA. The sample contains more than 65,000 clones, 87% of which appear only once. The origin of this receptor is a woman older than 75 with active or convalescent COVID-19. Sequenced sample: peripheral blood. The rearrangement joins TRBV27 to TRBJ2-4; perhaps TRBD1 as D (6 bases). The CDR3 coding sequence is TGTGCCAGCAGGGATATACAGGGACACCAAAACATTCAGTACTTC. Encoded protein: CASRDIQGHQNIQYF.